These T cell receptor beta chains were read from a single sample in a study of early stage breast cancer tumors. TCRdb keeps only in-frame clones here, not all; method: immunoSEQ multiplex PCR. The data hold around 40,000 clones, with approximately 78% observed a single time. Sequenced: blood. Every receptor here comes from a person aged 45-60 years with breast cancer. Each CDR3 is given with its conserved first and last residue. Each record gives: V gene, D gene, clone size, J gene, CDR3 DNA, CDR3 protein. The D gene is left open where the match is weak. Clone size is shown for a subset of rows, as once, few, many or a class of expanded clone.

>TRBV4-1|TRBD1|NA|TRBJ2-7
TGCGCCAGCAGCCCCACAGACAGGGGTAGCTCCTACGAGCAGTACTTC
CASSPTDRGSSYEQYF
>TRBV11-2|NA|NA|TRBJ2-2
TGTGCCAGCACCCAGGACAGAGCGATGGGCGGGGAGCTGTTTTTT
CASTQDRAMGGELFF
>TRBV25-1|NA|NA|TRBJ2-1
TGTGCCAGCAGTGAACCCAGGGGTTTAAGTGAGCAGTTCTTC
CASSEPRGLSEQFF
>TRBV19|TRBD1|few|TRBJ1-2
TGTGCCAGTACCCTCGGTAGGGGGCTTTATGGCTACACCTTC
CASTLGRGLYGYTF
>TRBV7-2|NA|NA|TRBJ1-6
TGTGCCAGCAGCTGGGAGGACGGCCCTAACTCACCCCTCCACTTT
CASSWEDGPNSPLHF
>TRBV5-1|NA|NA|TRBJ1-1
TGCGCCAGCAGCTTAAGGGGCCTGAGCACTGAAGCTTTCTTT
CASSLRGLSTEAFF
>TRBV5-1|TRBD2|NA|TRBJ2-3
TGCGCCAGCGTCTCGGGGGGACCTAGCACAGATACGCAGTATTTT
CASVSGGPSTDTQYF
>TRBV5-1|TRBD2|NA|TRBJ2-1
TGCGCCAGCAGCTTGGACCCCCTAGCGGAGGGGATTGAGCAGTTCTTC
CASSLDPLAEGIEQFF
>TRBV2|NA|NA|TRBJ2-7
TGTGCCAGCAGTCCACAGGGTTTTTCCTCCTACGAGCAGTACTTC
CASSPQGFSSYEQYF
>TRBV27|NA|few|TRBJ1-2
TGTGCCAGCAGTTTAATTGGGGGGGCGCCGAGTGATGGCTACACCTTC
CASSLIGGAPSDGYTF
>TRBV25-1|NA|NA|TRBJ2-7
TGTGCCAGCAGTGCGGACACTGGTTACGAGCAGTACTTC
CASSADTGYEQYF
>TRBV28|NA|NA|TRBJ1-2
TGTGCCAGCAGTTTATTAGGGGCAGGGGGCTACACCTTC
CASSLLGAGGYTF
>TRBV9|NA|once|TRBJ1-2
TGTGCCAGCAGCGTAGATGCAGGTCCCAACTATGGCTACACCTTC
CASSVDAGPNYGYTF
>TRBV10-3|NA|NA|TRBJ2-4
TGTGCCATCAGTGAGTCAGGGGGGGTAGCCAAAAACATTCAGTACTTC
CAISESGGVAKNIQYF
>TRBV29-1|NA|NA|TRBJ2-7
TGCAGCGTCACTAGACTGGGGAGCTACGAGCAGTACTTC
CSVTRLGSYEQYF
>TRBV5-1|NA|NA|TRBJ1-3
TGCGCCAGCAGCTGGGACTATCCAGGAAACACCATATATTTT
CASSWDYPGNTIYF
>TRBV19|NA|NA|TRBJ2-5
TGTGCCAGTAAGGACTACTGGGAGACCCAGTACTTC
CASKDYWETQYF
>TRBV2|NA|NA|TRBJ1-5
TGTGCCAGCAGTGGCAGGGTGAATAGCAATCAGCCCCAGCATTTT
CASSGRVNSNQPQHF
>TRBV5-6|NA|once|TRBJ1-1
TGTGCCTGCAGTGAGTTTCGGGGGGCACTAGGGACTGAAGCTTTCTTT
CACSEFRGALGTEAFF
>TRBV5-8|NA|NA|TRBJ1-5
TGTGCCAGCAGCCGTTTAGGAGGGTCGGGTCAGCCCCAGCATTTT
CASSRLGGSGQPQHF
>TRBV7-3|NA|NA|TRBJ2-1
TGTGCCAGCAGCCCACAGGGGGGGAGTAACAATGAGCAGTTCTTC
CASSPQGGSNNEQFF
>TRBV14|NA|NA|TRBJ1-4
TGTGCCAGCAGCCAAACAGGGATAAAACTGTTTTTT
CASSQTGIKLFF
>TRBV27|NA|NA|TRBJ2-2
TGTGCCAGCAGTTTATCCCGGGTCGGCGGGGAGCTGTTTTTT
CASSLSRVGGELFF
>TRBV28|NA|few|TRBJ2-7
TGTGCCAGCAGTCGGGACGGAGGGCCCTACGAGCAGTACTTC
CASSRDGGPYEQYF
>TRBV7-3|TRBD2|few|TRBJ2-1
TGTGCCAGCAGCTCGCTGACTAGCGCCATCTACAATGAGCAGTTCTTC
CASSSLTSAIYNEQFF
>TRBV2|TRBD1|NA|TRBJ1-1
TGTGCCAGCAGGATGGACAGGGGGCTGGAAGCTTTCTTT
CASRMDRGLEAFF
>TRBV2|TRBD2|NA|TRBJ2-5
TGTGCCAGCAGTGAACTAGCGGGGGTAGAGACCCAGTACTTC
CASSELAGVETQYF
>TRBV12-5|TRBD2|NA|TRBJ2-7
TGTGCTAGTGGTTTGGGGGGACTAGCGCAAGAGCAGTACTTC
CASGLGGLAQEQYF